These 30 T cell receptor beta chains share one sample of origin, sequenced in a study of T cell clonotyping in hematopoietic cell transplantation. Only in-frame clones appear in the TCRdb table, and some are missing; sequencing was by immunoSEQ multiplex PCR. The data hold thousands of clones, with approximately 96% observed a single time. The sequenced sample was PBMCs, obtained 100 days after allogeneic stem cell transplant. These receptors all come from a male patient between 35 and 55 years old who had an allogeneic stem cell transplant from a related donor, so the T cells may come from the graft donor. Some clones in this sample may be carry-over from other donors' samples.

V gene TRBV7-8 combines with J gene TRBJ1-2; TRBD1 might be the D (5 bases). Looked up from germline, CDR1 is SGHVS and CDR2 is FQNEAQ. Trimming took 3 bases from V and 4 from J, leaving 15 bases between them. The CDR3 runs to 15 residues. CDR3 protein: CASSFNRDGFYGYTF. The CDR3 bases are TGTGCCAGCAGCTTTAACCGGGACGGCTTCTATGGCTACACCTTC.

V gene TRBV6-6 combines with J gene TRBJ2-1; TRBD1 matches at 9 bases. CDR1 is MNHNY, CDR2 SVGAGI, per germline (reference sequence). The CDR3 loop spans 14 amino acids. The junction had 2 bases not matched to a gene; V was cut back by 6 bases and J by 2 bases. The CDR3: CASRTGGTYNEQFF. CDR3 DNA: TGTGCCAGCAGGACAGGGGGGACCTACAATGAGCAGTTCTTC.

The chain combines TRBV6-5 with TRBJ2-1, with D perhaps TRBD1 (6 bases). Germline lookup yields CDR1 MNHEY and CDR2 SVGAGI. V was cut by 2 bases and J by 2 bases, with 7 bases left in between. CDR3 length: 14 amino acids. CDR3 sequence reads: CASSYRTAYNEQFF. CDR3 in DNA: TGTGCCAGCAGTTACCGGACAGCCTACAATGAGCAGTTCTTC.

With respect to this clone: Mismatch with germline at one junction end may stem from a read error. The CDR3 sequence is CASSSYQGAEAFF. The CDR3 DNA is TGTGCTAGCAGCTCATACCAGGGGGCTGAAGCTTTCTTT. The rearrangement joins TRBV7-7 to TRBJ1-1; 7 nucleotides agree with TRBD1. The CDR3 contains 13 residues. Germline V gene lookup returns CDR1 SSHAT and CDR2 FNYEAQ (reference sequence).

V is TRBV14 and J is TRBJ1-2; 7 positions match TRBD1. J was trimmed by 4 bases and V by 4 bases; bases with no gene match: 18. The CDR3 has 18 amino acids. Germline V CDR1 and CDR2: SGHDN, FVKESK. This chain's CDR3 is CASSLVPGQTIGSYGYTF. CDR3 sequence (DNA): TGTGCCAGCAGCCTAGTGCCGGGACAGACAATAGGTAGCTATGGCTACACCTTC.

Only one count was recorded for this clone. In DNA, the CDR3 is TGTGCCAGCAGCTTAGGACAGGGGGACACCGGGGAGCTGTTTTTT. It codes for CASSLGQGDTGELFF. The rearrangement joins TRBV7-9 to TRBJ2-2; 9 positions agree with TRBD1. Germline lookup yields CDR1 SEHNR and CDR2 FQNEAQ (reference sequence). CDR3 length equals 15 residues. V lost 1 base, J lost 3 bases, and 0 bases stayed unmatched.

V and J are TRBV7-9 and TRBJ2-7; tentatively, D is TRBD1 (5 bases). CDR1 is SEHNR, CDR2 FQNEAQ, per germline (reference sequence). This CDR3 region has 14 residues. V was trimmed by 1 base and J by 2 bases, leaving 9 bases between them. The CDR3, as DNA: TGTGCCAGCAGCTTAGGGGGCGGACCCTACGAGCAGTACTTC. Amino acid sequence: CASSLGGGPYEQYF. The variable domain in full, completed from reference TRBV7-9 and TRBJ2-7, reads DTGVSQNPRHKITKRGQNVTFRCDPISEHNRLYWYRQTLGQGPEFLTYFQNEAQLEKSRLLSDRFSAERPKGSFSTLEIQRTEQGDSAMYLCASSLGGGPYEQYFGPGTRLTVT.

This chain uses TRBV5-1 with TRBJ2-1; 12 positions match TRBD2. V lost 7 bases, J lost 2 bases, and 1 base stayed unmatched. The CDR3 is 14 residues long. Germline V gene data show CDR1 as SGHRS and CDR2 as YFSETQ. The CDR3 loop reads CASRTSGAYNEQFF. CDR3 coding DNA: TGCGCCAGCCGGACTAGCGGGGCCTACAATGAGCAGTTCTTC.

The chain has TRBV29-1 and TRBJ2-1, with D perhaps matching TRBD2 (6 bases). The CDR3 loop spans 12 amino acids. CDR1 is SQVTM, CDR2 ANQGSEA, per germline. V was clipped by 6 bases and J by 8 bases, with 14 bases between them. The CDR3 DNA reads TGCAGCGTCTGCCGACTAGATCATGAGCAGTTCTTC. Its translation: CSVCRLDHEQFF.

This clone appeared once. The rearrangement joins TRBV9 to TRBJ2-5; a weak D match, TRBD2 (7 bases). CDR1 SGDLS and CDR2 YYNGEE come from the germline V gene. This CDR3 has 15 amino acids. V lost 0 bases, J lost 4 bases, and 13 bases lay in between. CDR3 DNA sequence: TGTGCCAGCAGCGTAGGCGGGAGAGGGGGAGAGACCCAGTACTTC. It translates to CASSVGGRGGETQYF.

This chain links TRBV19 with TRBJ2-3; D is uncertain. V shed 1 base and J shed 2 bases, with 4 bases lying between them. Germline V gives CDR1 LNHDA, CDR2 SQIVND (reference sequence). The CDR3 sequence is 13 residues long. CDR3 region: CASSIVPTDTQYF. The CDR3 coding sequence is TGTGCCAGTAGTATAGTACCCACAGATACGCAGTATTTT.

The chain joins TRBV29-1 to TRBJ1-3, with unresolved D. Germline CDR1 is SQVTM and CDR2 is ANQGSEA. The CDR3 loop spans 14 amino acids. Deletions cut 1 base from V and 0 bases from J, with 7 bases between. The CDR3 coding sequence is TGCAGCGTTGAAGGGACCTACTCTGGAAACACCATATATTTT. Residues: CSVEGTYSGNTIYF. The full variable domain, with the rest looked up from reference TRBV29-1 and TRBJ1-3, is SAVISQKPSRDICQRGTSLTIQCQVDSQVTMMFWYRQQPGQSLTLIATANQGSEATYESGFVIDKFPISRPNLTFSTLTVSNMSPEDSSIYLCSVEGTYSGNTIYFGEGSWLTVV.

This chain's CDR3 is CASRGEDRVSPLHF. The CDR3 nucleotides are TGTGCCAGCAGGGGAGAGGACAGGGTCTCACCCCTCCACTTT. This chain links TRBV2 with TRBJ1-6; TRBD1 matches at 8 bases. V lost 6 bases, J lost 10 bases, and 8 bases stayed unmatched. Germline CDR1 reads SNHLY; CDR2 reads FYNNEI. This CDR3 comprises 14 residues. The full variable domain, completed using reference TRBV2 and TRBJ1-6, is EPEVTQTPSHQVTQMGQEVILRCVPISNHLYFYWYRQILGQKVEFLVSFYNNEISEKSEIFDDQFSVERPDGSNFTLKIRSTKLEDSAMYFCASRGEDRVSPLHFGNGTRLTVT.

This CDR3 is CASSEYLDQPQHF. Here the CDR3 DNA reads TGTGCCAGCAGTGAATATTTGGATCAGCCCCAGCATTTT. The chain carries TRBV25-1 and TRBJ1-5, with D unclear. Trimming cost V 0 bases and J 5 bases, with 5 bases left between them. Germline V CDR1 and CDR2: MGHDK, SYGVNS. The CDR3 covers 13 residues.

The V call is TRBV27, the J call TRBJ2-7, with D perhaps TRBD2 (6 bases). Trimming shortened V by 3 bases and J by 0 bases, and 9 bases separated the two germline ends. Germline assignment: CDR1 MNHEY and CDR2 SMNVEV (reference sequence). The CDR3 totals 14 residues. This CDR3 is CASSLGGTSYEQYF. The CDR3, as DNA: TGTGCCAGCAGTTTGGGCGGGACCTCCTACGAGCAGTACTTC.

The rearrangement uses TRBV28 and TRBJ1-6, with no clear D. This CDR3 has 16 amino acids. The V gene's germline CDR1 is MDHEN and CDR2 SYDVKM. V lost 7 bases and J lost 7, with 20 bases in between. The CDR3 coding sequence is TGTGCCAGCACCAAAAGTAGGGATAGATGGAATTCACCCCTCCACTTT. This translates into CASTKSRDRWNSPLHF.

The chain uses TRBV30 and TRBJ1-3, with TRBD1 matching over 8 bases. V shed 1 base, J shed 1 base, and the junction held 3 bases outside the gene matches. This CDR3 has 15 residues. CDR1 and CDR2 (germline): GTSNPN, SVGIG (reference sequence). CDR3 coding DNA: TGTGCCTGGAGTGATCACAGGGGGTCTGGAAACACCATATATTTT. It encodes CAWSDHRGSGNTIYF.

In DNA, the CDR3 is TGTGCCAGCAGCCCTCGGACAGTCTCCTACGAGCAGTACTTC. This sequence encodes CASSPRTVSYEQYF. The chain joins TRBV7-9 to TRBJ2-7, with D possibly matching TRBD1 (6 bases). From germline, CDR1 is SEHNR and CDR2 FQNEAQ (reference sequence). The CDR3 is 14 amino acids. Trimming removed 5 bases at V and 0 bases at J, with 11 bases between.

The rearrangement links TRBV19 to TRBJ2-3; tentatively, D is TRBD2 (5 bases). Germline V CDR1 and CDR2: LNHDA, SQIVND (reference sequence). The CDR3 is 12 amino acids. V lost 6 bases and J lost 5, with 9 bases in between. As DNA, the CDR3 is TGTGCCAGTAGCCCACTAGGAGATACGCAGTATTTT. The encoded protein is CASSPLGDTQYF.

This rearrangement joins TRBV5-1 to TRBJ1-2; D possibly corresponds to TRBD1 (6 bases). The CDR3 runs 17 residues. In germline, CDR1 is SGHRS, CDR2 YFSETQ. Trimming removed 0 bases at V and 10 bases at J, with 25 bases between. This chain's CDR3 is CASSLASAVQGLSVYTF. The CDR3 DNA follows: TGCGCCAGCAGCTTGGCCAGCGCCGTACAGGGCCTTAGTGTCTACACCTTC.

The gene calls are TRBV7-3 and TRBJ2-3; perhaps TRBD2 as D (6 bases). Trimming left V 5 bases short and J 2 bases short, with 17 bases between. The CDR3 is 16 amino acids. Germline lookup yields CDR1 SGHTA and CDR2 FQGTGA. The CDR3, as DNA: TGTGCCAGCAGCCCCGGGACTGGTCTAGACACAGATACGCAGTATTTT. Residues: CASSPGTGLDTDTQYF.

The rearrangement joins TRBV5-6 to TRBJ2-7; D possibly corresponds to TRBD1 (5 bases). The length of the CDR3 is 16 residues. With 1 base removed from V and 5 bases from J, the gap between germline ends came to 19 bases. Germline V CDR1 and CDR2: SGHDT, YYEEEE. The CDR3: CASSLFTGAVSDEQYF. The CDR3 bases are TGTGCCAGCAGCTTGTTCACAGGAGCTGTGAGTGACGAGCAGTACTTC.

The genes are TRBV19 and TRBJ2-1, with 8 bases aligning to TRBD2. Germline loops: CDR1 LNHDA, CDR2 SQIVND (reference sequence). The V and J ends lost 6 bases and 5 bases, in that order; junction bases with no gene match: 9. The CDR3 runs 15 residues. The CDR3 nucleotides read TGTGCCAGTAGGTCGGGCACTAGCGGACACAATGAGCAGTTCTTC. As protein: CASRSGTSGHNEQFF.

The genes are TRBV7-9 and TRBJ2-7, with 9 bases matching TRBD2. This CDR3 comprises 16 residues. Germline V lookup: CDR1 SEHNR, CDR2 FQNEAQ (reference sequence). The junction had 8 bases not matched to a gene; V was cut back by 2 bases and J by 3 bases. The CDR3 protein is CASSLKGSGSIYEQYF. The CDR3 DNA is TGTGCCAGCAGCTTAAAGGGTAGCGGGAGTATCTACGAGCAGTACTTC. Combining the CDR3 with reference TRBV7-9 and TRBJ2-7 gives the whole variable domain DTGVSQNPRHKITKRGQNVTFRCDPISEHNRLYWYRQTLGQGPEFLTYFQNEAQLEKSRLLSDRFSAERPKGSFSTLEIQRTEQGDSAMYLCASSLKGSGSIYEQYFGPGTRLTVT.

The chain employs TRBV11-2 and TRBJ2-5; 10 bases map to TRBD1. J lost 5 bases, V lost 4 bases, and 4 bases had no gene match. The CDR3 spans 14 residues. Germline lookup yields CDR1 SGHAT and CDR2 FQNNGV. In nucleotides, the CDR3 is TGTGCCAGCAGCTCTTGGACAGGGGGGGAGACCCAGTACTTC. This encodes CASSSWTGGETQYF.

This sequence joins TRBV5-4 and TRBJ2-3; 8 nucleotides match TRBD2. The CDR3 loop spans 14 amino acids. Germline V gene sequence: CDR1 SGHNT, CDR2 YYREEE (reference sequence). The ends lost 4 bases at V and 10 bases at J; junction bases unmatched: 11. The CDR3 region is CASSMTSAREAQYF. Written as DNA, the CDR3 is TGTGCCAGCAGCATGACTAGCGCGCGGGAGGCGCAGTATTTT.

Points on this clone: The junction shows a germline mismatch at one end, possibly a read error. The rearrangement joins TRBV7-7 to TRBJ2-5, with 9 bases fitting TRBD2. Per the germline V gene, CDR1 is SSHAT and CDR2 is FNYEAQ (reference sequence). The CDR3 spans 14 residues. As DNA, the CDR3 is TGTGCTAGCAGCTTGGGCGGGGGGGCAGAGACCCAGTACTTC. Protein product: CASSLGGGAETQYF. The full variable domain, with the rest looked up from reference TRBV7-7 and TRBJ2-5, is GAGVSQSPRYKVTKRGQDVTLRCDPISSHATLYWYQQALGQGPEFLTYFNYEAQPDKSGLPSDRFSAERPEGSISTLTIQRTEQRDSAMYRCASSLGGGAETQYFGPGTRLLVL.

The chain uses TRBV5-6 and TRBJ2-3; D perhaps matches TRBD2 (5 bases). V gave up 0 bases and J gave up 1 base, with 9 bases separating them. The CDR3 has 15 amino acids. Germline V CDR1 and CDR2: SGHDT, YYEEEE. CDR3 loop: CASSLGGLGTDTQYF. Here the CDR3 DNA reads TGTGCCAGCAGCTTGGGAGGGTTGGGCACAGATACGCAGTATTTT.

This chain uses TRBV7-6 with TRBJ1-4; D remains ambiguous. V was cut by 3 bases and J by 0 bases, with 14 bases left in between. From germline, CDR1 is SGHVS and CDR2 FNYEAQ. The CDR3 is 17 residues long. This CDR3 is CASSLTEWRATNEKLFF. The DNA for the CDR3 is TGTGCCAGCAGCTTGACCGAGTGGCGTGCAACTAATGAAAAACTGTTTTTT. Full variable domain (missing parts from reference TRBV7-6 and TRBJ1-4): GAGVSQSPRYKVTKRGQDVALRCDPISGHVSLYWYRQALGQGPEFLTYFNYEAQQDKSGLPNDRFSAERPEGSISTLTIQRTEQRDSAMYRCASSLTEWRATNEKLFFGSGTQLSVL.

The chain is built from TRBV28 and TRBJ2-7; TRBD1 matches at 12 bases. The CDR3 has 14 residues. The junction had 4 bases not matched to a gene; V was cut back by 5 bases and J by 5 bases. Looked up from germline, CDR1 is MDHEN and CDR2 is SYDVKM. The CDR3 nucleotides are TGTGCCAGCAGTCCCGGGACAGGGGGCCACGAGCAGTACTTC. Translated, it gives CASSPGTGGHEQYF.